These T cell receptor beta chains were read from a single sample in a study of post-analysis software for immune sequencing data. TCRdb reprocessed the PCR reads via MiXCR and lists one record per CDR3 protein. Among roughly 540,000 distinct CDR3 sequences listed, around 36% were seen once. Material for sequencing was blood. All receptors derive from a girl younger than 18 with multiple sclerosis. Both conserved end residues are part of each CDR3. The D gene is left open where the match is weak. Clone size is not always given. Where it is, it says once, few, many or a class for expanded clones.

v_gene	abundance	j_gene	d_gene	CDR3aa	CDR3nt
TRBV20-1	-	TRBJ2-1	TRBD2	CSAPGTSGGNEQFF	TGCAGTGCTCCCGGGACTAGCGGGGGGAATGAGCAGTTCTTC
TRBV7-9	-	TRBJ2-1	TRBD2	CASSLGGAGGFNEQFF	TGTGCCAGCAGCCTGGGGGGAGCGGGGGGATTCAATGAGCAGTTCTTC
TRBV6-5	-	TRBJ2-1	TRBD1	CASSGDREDYNEQFF	TGTGCCAGCAGTGGGGACAGGGAGGACTACAATGAGCAGTTCTTC
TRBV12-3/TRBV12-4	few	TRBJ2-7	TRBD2	CASSLLLAGDVEQYF	TGTGCCAGCAGTTTGCTGCTAGCGGGGGATGTCGAGCAGTACTTC
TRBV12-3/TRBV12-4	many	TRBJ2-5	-	CASRPGTEETQYF	TGTGCCAGCAGACCGGGGACCGAAGAGACCCAGTACTTC
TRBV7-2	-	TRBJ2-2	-	CASSLGDRGELFF	TGTGCCAGCAGCTTAGGGGACCGCGGGGAGCTGTTTTTT
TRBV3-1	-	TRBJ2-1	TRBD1	CASSPRQGAINEQFF	TGTGCCAGCAGCCCTCGCCAGGGGGCTATCAATGAGCAGTTCTTC
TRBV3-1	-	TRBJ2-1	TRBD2	CASSPGLAGKVNEQFF	TGTGCCAGCAGCCCGGGACTAGCGGGGAAGGTCAATGAGCAGTTCTTC
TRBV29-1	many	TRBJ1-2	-	CSVDVTGYGYTF	TGCAGCGTTGATGTGACAGGATATGGCTACACCTTC
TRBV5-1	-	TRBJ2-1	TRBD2	CASSLAGGLANNEQFF	TGCGCCAGCAGCTTGGCCGGGGGACTAGCTAACAATGAGCAGTTCTTC
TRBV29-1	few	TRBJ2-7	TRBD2	CSVSGTSGGLYEQYF	TGCAGCGTTTCCGGGACTAGCGGGGGTTTATACGAGCAGTACTTC
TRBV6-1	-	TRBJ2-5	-	CASSEIISPGHLQETQYF	TGTGCCAGCAGTGAGATTATTTCCCCGGGACATCTACAAGAGACCCAGTACTTC
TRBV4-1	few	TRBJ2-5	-	CASSQGPGTEQETQYF	TGCGCCAGCAGCCAAGGACCCGGGACGGAACAAGAGACCCAGTACTTC
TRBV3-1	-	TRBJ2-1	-	CASSQEGRAISSYNEQFF	TGTGCCAGCAGCCAAGAGGGTAGGGCTATTAGCTCCTACAATGAGCAGTTCTTC
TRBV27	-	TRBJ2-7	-	CASGVSGFGAWYEQYF	TGTGCCAGCGGGGTTTCAGGGTTTGGTGCGTGGTACGAGCAGTACTTC
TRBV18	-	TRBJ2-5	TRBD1	CASSPDRGGETQYF	TGTGCCAGCTCGCCCGACAGGGGAGGAGAGACCCAGTACTTC
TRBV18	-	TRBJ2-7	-	CASSSISGRNEQYF	TGTGCCAGCTCATCCATTTCGGGGAGGAACGAGCAGTACTTC
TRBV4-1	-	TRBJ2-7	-	CASSQELPREQYF	TGCGCCAGCAGCCAAGAGCTCCCCCGGGAGCAGTACTTC
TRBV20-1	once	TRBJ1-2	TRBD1	CSARVNDRGPGYTF	TGCAGTGCTAGAGTTAACGACAGGGGGCCCGGCTACACCTTC
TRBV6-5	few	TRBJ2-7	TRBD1	CASSYTTWDRGYEQYF	TGTGCCAGCAGTTACACGACCTGGGACAGGGGATACGAGCAGTACTTC
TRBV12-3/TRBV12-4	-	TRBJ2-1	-	CASSLGGMEETQFF	TGTGCCAGCAGTTTAGGGGGGATGGAAGAGACCCAGTTCTTC
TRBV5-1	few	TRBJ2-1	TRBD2	CASSLPRLAGGGNEQFF	TGCGCCAGCAGCCTACCACGACTAGCGGGGGGGGGCAATGAGCAGTTCTTC
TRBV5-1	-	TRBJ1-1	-	CASSSRQGTMNTEAFF	TGCGCCAGCAGTTCCCGGCAGGGAACCATGAACACTGAAGCTTTCTTT
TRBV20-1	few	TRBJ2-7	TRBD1	CSGLDRANLPSSYEQYF	TGCAGTGGGCTGGACAGGGCCAACCTACCGAGCTCCTACGAGCAGTACTTC
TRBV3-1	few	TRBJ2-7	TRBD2	CASSQDLADEQYF	TGTGCCAGCAGCCAAGATCTAGCGGACGAGCAGTACTTC